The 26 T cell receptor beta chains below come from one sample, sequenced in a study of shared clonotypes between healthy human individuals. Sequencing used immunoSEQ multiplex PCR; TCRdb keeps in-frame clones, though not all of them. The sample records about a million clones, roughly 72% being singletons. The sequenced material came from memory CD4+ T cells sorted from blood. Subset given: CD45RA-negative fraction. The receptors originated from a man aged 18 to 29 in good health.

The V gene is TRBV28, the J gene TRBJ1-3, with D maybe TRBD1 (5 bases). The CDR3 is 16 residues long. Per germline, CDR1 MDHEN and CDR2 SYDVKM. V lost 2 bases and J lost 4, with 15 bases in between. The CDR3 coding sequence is TGTGCCAGCAGTTTAACCTTTCCAGGGTCGGGAAACACCATATATTTT. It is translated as CASSLTFPGSGNTIYF.

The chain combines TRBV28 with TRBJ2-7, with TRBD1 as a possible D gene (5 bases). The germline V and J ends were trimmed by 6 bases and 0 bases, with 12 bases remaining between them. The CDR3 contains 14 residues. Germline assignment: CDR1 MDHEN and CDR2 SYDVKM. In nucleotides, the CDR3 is TGTGCCAGCAGCCTGATAGGGGCCTCCTACGAGCAGTACTTC. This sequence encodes CASSLIGASYEQYF.

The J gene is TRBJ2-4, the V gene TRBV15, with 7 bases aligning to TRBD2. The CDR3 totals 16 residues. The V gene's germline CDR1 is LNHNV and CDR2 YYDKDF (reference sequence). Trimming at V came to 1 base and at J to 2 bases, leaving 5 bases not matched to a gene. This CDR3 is CATSRVWGGTKNIQYF. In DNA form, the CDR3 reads TGTGCCACCAGCAGAGTTTGGGGGGGAACCAAAAACATTCAGTACTTC.

CDR3 DNA: TGCGCCAGCAGCGACTCGGGCGGGAGGGCCAATGAGCAGTTCTTC. Its translation: CASSDSGGRANEQFF. V usage is TRBV5-1 and J usage is TRBJ2-1; 9 bases map to TRBD2. The CDR3 has 15 amino acids. Germline CDR1 and CDR2: SGHRS and YFSETQ. J lost 6 bases, V lost 4 bases, and 8 bases had no gene match.

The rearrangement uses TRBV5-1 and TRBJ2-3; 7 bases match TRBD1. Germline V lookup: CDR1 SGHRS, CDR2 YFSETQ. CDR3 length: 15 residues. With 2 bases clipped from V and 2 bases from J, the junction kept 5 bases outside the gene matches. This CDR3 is CASSLRGGATDTQYF. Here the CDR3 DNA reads TGCGCCAGCAGCTTAAGAGGGGGCGCCACAGATACGCAGTATTTT.

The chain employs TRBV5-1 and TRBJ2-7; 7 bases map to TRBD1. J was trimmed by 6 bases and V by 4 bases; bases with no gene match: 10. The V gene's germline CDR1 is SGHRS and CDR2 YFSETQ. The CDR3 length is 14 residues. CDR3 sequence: CASSEQGTGFEQYF. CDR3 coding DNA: TGCGCCAGCAGCGAACAGGGGACCGGTTTCGAGCAGTACTTC.

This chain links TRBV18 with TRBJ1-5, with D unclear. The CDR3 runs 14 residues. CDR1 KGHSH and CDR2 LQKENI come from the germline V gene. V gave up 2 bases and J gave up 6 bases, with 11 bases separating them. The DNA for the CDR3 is TGTGCCAGCTCACCAGTGGGGTCGGGTCAGCCCCAGCATTTT. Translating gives CASSPVGSGQPQHF.

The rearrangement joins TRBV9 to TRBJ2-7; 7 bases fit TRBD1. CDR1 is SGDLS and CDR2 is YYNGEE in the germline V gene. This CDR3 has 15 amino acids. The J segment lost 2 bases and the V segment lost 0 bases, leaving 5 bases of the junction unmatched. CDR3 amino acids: CASSVEWDRTYEQYF. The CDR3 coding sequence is TGTGCCAGCAGCGTAGAGTGGGACAGAACCTACGAGCAGTACTTC.

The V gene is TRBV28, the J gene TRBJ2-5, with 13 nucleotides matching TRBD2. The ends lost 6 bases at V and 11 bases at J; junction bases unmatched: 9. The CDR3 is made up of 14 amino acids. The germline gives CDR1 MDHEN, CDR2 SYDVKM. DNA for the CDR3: TGTGCCAGCAGACTAGCGGGAGGGCCGCGGGAGCAGTACTTC. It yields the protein CASRLAGGPREQYF.

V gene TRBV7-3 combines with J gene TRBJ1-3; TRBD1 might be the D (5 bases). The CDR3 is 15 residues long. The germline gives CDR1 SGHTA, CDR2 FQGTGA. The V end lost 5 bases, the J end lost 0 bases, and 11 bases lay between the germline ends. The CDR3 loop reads CASSPGGSSGNTIYF. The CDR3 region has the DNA TGTGCCAGCAGCCCCGGGGGGTCCTCTGGAAACACCATATATTTT.

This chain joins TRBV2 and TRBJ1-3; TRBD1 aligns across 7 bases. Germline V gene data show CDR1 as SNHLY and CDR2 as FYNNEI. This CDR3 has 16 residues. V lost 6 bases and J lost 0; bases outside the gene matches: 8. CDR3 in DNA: TGTGCCAGCAGCGGACAGGCAAGAAGCTCTGGAAACACCATATATTTT. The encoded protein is CASSGQARSSGNTIYF.

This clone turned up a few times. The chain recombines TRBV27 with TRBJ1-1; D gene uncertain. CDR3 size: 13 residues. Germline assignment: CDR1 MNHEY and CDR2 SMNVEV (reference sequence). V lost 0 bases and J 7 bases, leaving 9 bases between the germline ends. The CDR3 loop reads CASSLSTVGEAFF. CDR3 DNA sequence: TGTGCCAGCAGTTTATCGACGGTGGGTGAAGCTTTCTTT.

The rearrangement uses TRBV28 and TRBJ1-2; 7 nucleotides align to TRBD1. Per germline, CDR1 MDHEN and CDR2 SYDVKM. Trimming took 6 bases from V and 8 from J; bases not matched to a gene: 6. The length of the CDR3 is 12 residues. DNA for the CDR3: TGTGCCAGCAGCAAGACAGGGCCCGGCTACACCTTC. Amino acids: CASSKTGPGYTF.

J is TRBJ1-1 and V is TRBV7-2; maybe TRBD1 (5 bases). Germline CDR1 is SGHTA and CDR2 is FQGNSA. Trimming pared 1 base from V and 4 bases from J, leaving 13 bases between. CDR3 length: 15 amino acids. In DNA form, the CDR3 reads TGTGCCAGCAGCTTAGATAAATCGGGGGGCACTGAAGCTTTCTTT. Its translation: CASSLDKSGGTEAFF.

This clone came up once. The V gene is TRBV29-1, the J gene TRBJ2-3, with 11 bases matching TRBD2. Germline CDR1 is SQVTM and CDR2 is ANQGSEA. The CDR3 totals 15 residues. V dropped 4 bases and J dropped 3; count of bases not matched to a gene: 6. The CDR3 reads CSVGTLAGVTDTQYF. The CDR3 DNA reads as TGCAGCGTTGGCACACTAGCGGGAGTTACAGATACGCAGTATTTT.

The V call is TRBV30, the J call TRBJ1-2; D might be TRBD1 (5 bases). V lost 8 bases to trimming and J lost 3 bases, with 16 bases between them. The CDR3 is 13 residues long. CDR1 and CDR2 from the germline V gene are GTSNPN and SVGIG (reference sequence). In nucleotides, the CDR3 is TGTGCCCTTCCCAGGGACTCTGACTATGGCTACACCTTC. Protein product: CALPRDSDYGYTF.

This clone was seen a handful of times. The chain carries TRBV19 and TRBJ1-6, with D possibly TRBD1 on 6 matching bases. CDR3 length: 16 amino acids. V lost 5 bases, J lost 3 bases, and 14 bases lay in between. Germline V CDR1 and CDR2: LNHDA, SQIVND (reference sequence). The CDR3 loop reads CASSHRRQVYNSPLHF. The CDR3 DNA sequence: TGTGCCAGTAGTCACCGACGACAGGTCTATAATTCACCCCTCCACTTT.

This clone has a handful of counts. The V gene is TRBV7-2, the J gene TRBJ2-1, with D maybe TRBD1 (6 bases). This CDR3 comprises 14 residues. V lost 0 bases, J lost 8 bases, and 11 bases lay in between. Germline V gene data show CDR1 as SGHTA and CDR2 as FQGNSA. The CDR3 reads CASSLAYREHEQFF. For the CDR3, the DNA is TGTGCCAGCAGCTTAGCTTACAGGGAGCATGAGCAGTTCTTC. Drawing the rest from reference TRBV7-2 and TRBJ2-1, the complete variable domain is GAGVSQSPSNKVTEKGKDVELRCDPISGHTALYWYRQSLGQGLEFLIYFQGNSAPDKSGLPSDRFSAERTGGSVSTLTIQRTQQEDSAVYLCASSLAYREHEQFFGPGTRLTVL.

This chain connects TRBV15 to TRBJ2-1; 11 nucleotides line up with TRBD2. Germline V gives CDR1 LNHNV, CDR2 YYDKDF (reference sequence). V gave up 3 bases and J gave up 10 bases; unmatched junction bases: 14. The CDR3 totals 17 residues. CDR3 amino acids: CATSRQRLLAGEREQFF. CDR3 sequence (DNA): TGTGCCACCAGCAGGCAGCGCCTACTAGCGGGGGAAAGGGAGCAGTTCTTC. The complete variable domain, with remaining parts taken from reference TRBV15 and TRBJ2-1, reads DAMVIQNPRYQVTQFGKPVTLSCSQTLNHNVMYWYQQKSSQAPKLLFHYYDKDFNNEADTPDNFQSRRPNTSFCFLDIRSPGLGDTAMYLCATSRQRLLAGEREQFFGPGTRLTVL.

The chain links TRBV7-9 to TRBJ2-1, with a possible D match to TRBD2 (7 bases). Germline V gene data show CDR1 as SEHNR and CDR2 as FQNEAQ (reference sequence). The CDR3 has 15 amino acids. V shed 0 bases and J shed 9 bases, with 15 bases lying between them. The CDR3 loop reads CASSLAGGRSVEQFF. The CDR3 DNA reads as TGTGCCAGCAGCTTAGCGGGGGGGCGATCGGTTGAGCAGTTCTTC. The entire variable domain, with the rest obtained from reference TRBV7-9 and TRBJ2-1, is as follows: DTGVSQNPRHKITKRGQNVTFRCDPISEHNRLYWYRQTLGQGPEFLTYFQNEAQLEKSRLLSDRFSAERPKGSFSTLEIQRTEQGDSAMYLCASSLAGGRSVEQFFGPGTRLTVL.

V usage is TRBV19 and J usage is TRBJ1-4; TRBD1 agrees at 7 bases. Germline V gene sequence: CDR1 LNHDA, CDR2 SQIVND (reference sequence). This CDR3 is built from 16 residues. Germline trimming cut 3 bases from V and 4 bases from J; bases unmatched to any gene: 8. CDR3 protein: CASSIGGGSSNEKLFF. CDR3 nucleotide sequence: TGTGCCAGTAGTATTGGAGGGGGCAGCAGTAATGAAAAACTGTTTTTT.

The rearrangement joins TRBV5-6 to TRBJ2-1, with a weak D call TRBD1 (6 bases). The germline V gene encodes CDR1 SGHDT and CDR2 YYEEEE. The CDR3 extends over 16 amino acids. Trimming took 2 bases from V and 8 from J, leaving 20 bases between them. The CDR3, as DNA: TGTGCCAGCAGCTTTCCGTCAGGGGCCTTTCTGGATGAGCAGTTCTTC. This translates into CASSFPSGAFLDEQFF.

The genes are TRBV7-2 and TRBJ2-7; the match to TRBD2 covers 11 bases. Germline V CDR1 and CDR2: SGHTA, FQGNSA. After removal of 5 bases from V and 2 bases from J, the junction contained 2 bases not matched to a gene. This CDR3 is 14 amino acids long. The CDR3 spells CASSPSGGPYEQYF. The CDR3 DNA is TGTGCCAGCAGCCCTAGCGGGGGGCCCTACGAGCAGTACTTC.

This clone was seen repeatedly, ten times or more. As DNA, the CDR3 is TGTGCCAGCAGTTTCTCGGACGCCTACGAGCAGTACTTC. Amino acids: CASSFSDAYEQYF. The chain employs TRBV28 and TRBJ2-7; no clear D gene. This CDR3 contains 13 residues. Trimming removed 3 bases at V and 2 bases at J, with 8 bases between. Germline CDR1 is MDHEN and CDR2 is SYDVKM.

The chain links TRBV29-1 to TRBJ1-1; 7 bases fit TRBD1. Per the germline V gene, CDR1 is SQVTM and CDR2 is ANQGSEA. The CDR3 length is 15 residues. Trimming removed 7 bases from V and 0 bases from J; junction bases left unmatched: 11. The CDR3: CSALATGRVNTEAFF. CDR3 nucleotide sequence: TGCAGCGCCCTGGCGACAGGGAGAGTGAACACTGAAGCTTTCTTT.

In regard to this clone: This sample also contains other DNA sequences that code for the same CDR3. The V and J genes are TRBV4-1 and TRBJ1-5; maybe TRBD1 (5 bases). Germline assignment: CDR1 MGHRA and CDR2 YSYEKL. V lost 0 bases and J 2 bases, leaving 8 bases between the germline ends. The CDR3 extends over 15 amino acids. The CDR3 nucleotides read TGCGCCAGCAGCCAAGACGGGGACCGCAATCAGCCCCAGCATTTT. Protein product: CASSQDGDRNQPQHF.